This passage covers 12 T cell receptor beta chains from one sample sequenced in a study of blood T cell repertoires in COVID-19. Sequencing was performed with immunoSEQ multiplex PCR; in TCRdb, only in-frame clones are kept and a portion is missing. Altogether approximately 300,000 clones are present, about 85% being singletons, with the ten largest covering about 1.9%. Sample: PBMCs or T cells enriched from blood (not recorded which). The receptors stem from a woman aged 25 to 39 who had been exposed to COVID-19.

The V gene is TRBV5-1, the J gene TRBJ1-5, with 7 bases identical to TRBD1. This CDR3 is 15 amino acids long. CDR1 and CDR2 (germline): SGHRS, YFSETQ. J was trimmed by 3 bases and V by 4 bases; bases with no gene match: 7. The CDR3 coding sequence is TGCGCCAGCAGCCGGGACAGCACCACCAATCAGCCCCAGCATTTT. This encodes CASSRDSTTNQPQHF.

Written as DNA, the CDR3 is TGCGCCAGCAGCCAAGTGGCGGCGGACACAGATACGCAGTATTTT. It is translated as CASSQVAADTDTQYF. The chain links TRBV4-1 to TRBJ2-3; D uncertain. This CDR3 contains 15 residues. Germline V CDR1 and CDR2: MGHRA, YSYEKL. Trimming removed 1 base at V and 2 bases at J, with 10 bases between.

The genes are TRBV7-3 and TRBJ2-3; D is unresolved. CDR1 and CDR2 from the germline V gene are SGHTA and FQGTGA. CDR3 length: 13 residues. V shed 0 bases and J shed 5 bases, with 6 bases lying between them. DNA for the CDR3: TGTGCCAGCAGCTTAACGGGCCAAGATACGCAGTATTTT. Translating it yields CASSLTGQDTQYF. The full variable domain, in which reference TRBV7-3 and TRBJ2-3 provide the parts outside the CDR3, is GAGVSQTPSNKVTEKGKYVELRCDPISGHTALYWYRQSLGQGPEFLIYFQGTGAADDSGLPNDRFFAVRPEGSVSTLKIQRTERGDSAVYLCASSLTGQDTQYFGPGTRLTVL.

This clone was seen a single time. V gene TRBV28 combines with J gene TRBJ1-1, with 9 nucleotides matching TRBD1. CDR3 length: 16 amino acids. J was trimmed by 4 bases and V by 6 bases; bases with no gene match: 12. Germline CDR1 is MDHEN and CDR2 is SYDVKM. DNA of the CDR3: TGTGCCAGCAGATGGCGACAGGGGGGGCGGAGCACTGAAGCTTTCTTT. This translates into CASRWRQGGRSTEAFF.

This chain connects TRBV27 to TRBJ1-2, with 9 bases matching TRBD1. Germline V gives CDR1 MNHEY, CDR2 SMNVEV (reference sequence). V was clipped by 4 bases and J by 5 bases; unmatched bases: 5. The CDR3 contains 14 residues. The chain's CDR3 is CASSSPGTGYGYTF. CDR3 coding DNA: TGTGCCAGCAGTTCCCCCGGGACAGGGTATGGCTACACCTTC.

This clone has just a few counts. The chain recombines TRBV12-3 or TRBV12-4 with TRBJ2-7; no reliable D call. Trimming stripped 3 bases from V and 5 bases from J, with 11 bases between. This CDR3 comprises 13 residues. The CDR3: CASSLRDLDEQYF. In DNA form, the CDR3 reads TGTGCCAGCAGTTTGCGCGACCTAGACGAGCAGTACTTC.

The genes are TRBV5-1 and TRBJ2-7; 9 nucleotides line up with TRBD2. Germline values: CDR1 SGHRS, CDR2 YFSETQ. J lost 2 bases, V lost 4 bases, and 13 bases had no gene match. The CDR3 covers 17 residues. The CDR3, as DNA: TGCGCCAGCAGCACGGGAAGCGGGGGGCGAGCAACCTACGAGCAGTACTTC. It translates to CASSTGSGGRATYEQYF. Together with reference TRBV5-1 and TRBJ2-7, the CDR3 gives the full variable domain: KAGVTQTPRYLIKTRGQQVTLSCSPISGHRSVSWYQQTPGQGLQFLFEYFSETQRNKGNFPGRFSGRQFSNSRSEMNVSTLELGDSALYLCASSTGSGGRATYEQYFGPGTRLTVT.

This chain links TRBV25-1 with TRBJ2-5; the match to TRBD2 covers 8 bases. Germline V lookup: CDR1 MGHDK, CDR2 SYGVNS. The CDR3 has 17 amino acids. The junction had 14 bases not matched to a gene; V was cut back by 4 bases and J by 4 bases. The CDR3 is CASSGPPGTRASETQYF. The CDR3 nucleotides are TGTGCCAGCAGTGGACCACCGGGGACTAGGGCCTCAGAGACCCAGTACTTC.

The V call is TRBV12-3 or TRBV12-4, the J call TRBJ2-1; weak D call: TRBD1 (6 bases). CDR3 length: 12 residues. V was shortened by 7 bases and J by 15 bases, with 19 bases between the two germline ends. Here the CDR3 reads CASTMLPGDRFF. In DNA form, the CDR3 reads TGTGCCAGCACCATGCTCCCAGGGGATCGGTTCTTC.

This chain links TRBV7-9 with TRBJ1-2; no clear D gene. Germline V gives CDR1 SEHNR, CDR2 FQNEAQ (reference sequence). The CDR3 has 13 amino acids. Trimming removed 4 bases at V and 4 bases at J, with 10 bases between. CDR3 protein: CASSSARGYGYTF. CDR3 nucleotide sequence: TGTGCCAGCAGCTCGGCGCGGGGCTATGGCTACACCTTC.

V is TRBV4-2 and J is TRBJ1-3; D is uncertain. Trimming pared 8 bases from V and 0 bases from J, leaving 8 bases between. Germline V gene lookup returns CDR1 LGHNA and CDR2 YNFKEQ. The CDR3 contains 13 residues. DNA for the CDR3: TGTGCCAGCCAAGAGAGCTCTGGAAACACCATATATTTT. It is translated as CASQESSGNTIYF.

The chain recombines TRBV5-1 with TRBJ1-4, with D possibly being TRBD1 (6 bases). Looked up from germline, CDR1 is SGHRS and CDR2 is YFSETQ. This CDR3 region has 16 residues. Trimming took off 0 bases at V and 7 bases at J, with 16 bases between the two ends. CDR3 region: CASSLGAGGRGEKLFF. CDR3 coding DNA: TGCGCCAGCAGCTTGGGGGCCGGGGGGCGCGGTGAAAAACTGTTTTTT.